One and the same sample provided the 25 T cell receptor beta chains below, sequenced in a study of blood T cell repertoires in COVID-19. TCRdb's copy holds only in-frame clones and misses some; the assay was immunoSEQ multiplex PCR. The sample has around 100,000 clones, about 89% seen once; the top ten hold around 10%. The sample comprised peripheral blood. The receptors stem from a woman aged 25 to 39 with acute or convalescent COVID-19.

V and J are TRBV7-9 and TRBJ2-7, with a tentative D call TRBD2 (5 bases). Germline CDR1 reads SEHNR; CDR2 reads FQNEAQ (reference sequence). This CDR3 comprises 15 residues. Deletions cut 5 bases from V and 5 bases from J, with 19 bases between. CDR3 coding DNA: TGTGCCAGCAGCAGAGGAGGCCCCGTTGGAAACGAGCAGTACTTC. Protein: CASSRGGPVGNEQYF.

The chain recombines TRBV10-1 with TRBJ2-7; a weak D match, TRBD2 (5 bases). The germline V and J ends were trimmed by 6 bases and 3 bases, with 12 bases remaining between them. The CDR3 is 13 residues long. From germline, CDR1 is WNHNN and CDR2 SYGVQD (reference sequence). CDR3 amino acids: CASSPGIHYEQYF. Here the CDR3 DNA reads TGCGCCAGCAGCCCCGGGATCCACTACGAGCAGTACTTC.

This chain links TRBV15 with TRBJ1-5, with D perhaps matching TRBD1 (5 bases). V gave up 0 bases and J gave up 1 base, with 10 bases separating them. This CDR3 is built from 16 residues. CDR1 is LNHNV and CDR2 is YYDKDF in the germline V gene (reference sequence). CDR3 loop: CATSRDGAQSNQPQHF. The CDR3 bases are TGTGCCACCAGCAGAGATGGGGCCCAGAGCAATCAGCCCCAGCATTTT.

In DNA, the CDR3 is TGTGCCTCTGGGTTGGGAGGTGGAAACACCATATATTTT. Protein sequence: CASGLGGGNTIYF. The J gene is TRBJ1-3, the V gene TRBV6-6; D is unclear. From germline, CDR1 is MNHNY and CDR2 SVGAGI (reference sequence). Trimming stripped 11 bases from V and 3 bases from J, with 14 bases between. The CDR3 extends over 13 amino acids.

The chain couples TRBV5-1 to TRBJ1-2, with TRBD1 as a possible D gene (5 bases). Germline V CDR1 and CDR2: SGHRS, YFSETQ. Deletions cut 4 bases from V and 4 bases from J, with 17 bases between. The CDR3 consists of 15 residues. In DNA, the CDR3 is TGCGCCAGCAGCGCAAGGATACAGGATCCCTATGGCTACACCTTC. Amino acids: CASSARIQDPYGYTF.

This clone was counted a single time. The genes are TRBV4-1 and TRBJ2-2; D gene unclear. The CDR3 covers 15 residues. The V end lost 0 bases, the J end lost 3 bases, and 8 bases lay between the germline ends. Germline CDR1 MGHRA, CDR2 YSYEKL. CDR3 sequence (DNA): TGCGCCAGCAGCCAAGATTACGGAGACACCGGGGAGCTGTTTTTT. Its translation: CASSQDYGDTGELFF.

J is TRBJ1-6 and V is TRBV4-1; 9 nucleotides agree with TRBD1. Germline V gene data show CDR1 as MGHRA and CDR2 as YSYEKL. The junction had 8 bases not matched to a gene; V was cut back by 0 bases and J by 11 bases. The CDR3 sequence is 16 residues long. The CDR3 here is CASSQELGQGYPPLHF. CDR3 DNA sequence: TGCGCCAGCAGCCAAGAATTAGGACAGGGGTATCCACCCCTCCACTTT.

This chain connects TRBV14 to TRBJ2-7, with D perhaps TRBD2 (6 bases). Germline values: CDR1 SGHDN, CDR2 FVKESK. The CDR3 is made up of 14 amino acids. Trimming left V 2 bases short and J 2 bases short, with 10 bases between. The CDR3 sequence: CASSQKDYPYEQYF. The DNA of the CDR3 is TGTGCCAGCAGCCAAAAGGACTATCCCTACGAGCAGTACTTC.

This chain connects TRBV11-2 to TRBJ2-1; 9 positions agree with TRBD1. The CDR3 contains 17 residues. J lost 3 bases, V lost 3 bases, and 9 bases had no gene match. In germline, CDR1 is SGHAT, CDR2 FQNNGV. CDR3 in amino acids: CASSLGTGPRDYNEQFF. DNA of the CDR3: TGTGCCAGCAGCTTGGGGACAGGGCCGAGAGACTACAATGAGCAGTTCTTC.

The CDR3 DNA sequence: TGTGCCAGCAGTTTTACAGGAAATTCACCCCTCCACTTT. The encoded protein is CASSFTGNSPLHF. The rearrangement links TRBV5-4 to TRBJ1-6; weak D call: TRBD1 (5 bases). Germline assignment: CDR1 SGHNT and CDR2 YYREEE (reference sequence). The CDR3 extends over 13 amino acids. The V end was cut by 5 bases, the J end by 7 bases, with 10 bases between. Looking up the rest from reference TRBV5-4 and TRBJ1-6 gives the full variable domain: ETGVTQSPTHLIKTRGQQVTLRCSSQSGHNTVSWYQQALGQGPQFIFQYYREEENGRGNFPPRFSGLQFPNYSSELNVNALELDDSALYLCASSFTGNSPLHFGNGTRLTVT.

This chain uses TRBV29-1 with TRBJ1-4; no clear D. The CDR3 totals 11 residues. Germline V gives CDR1 SQVTM, CDR2 ANQGSEA. Trimming left V 4 bases short and J 7 bases short, with 7 bases between. CDR3 region: CSVVVFEKLFF. The CDR3 DNA sequence: TGCAGCGTTGTAGTTTTTGAAAAACTGTTTTTT.

V gene TRBV6-5 combines with J gene TRBJ2-7; 9 positions agree with TRBD1. CDR1 is MNHEY, CDR2 SVGAGI, per germline. The V and J ends lost 3 bases and 5 bases, in that order; junction bases with no gene match: 11. CDR3 length: 16 amino acids. CDR3: CASSYRGGDREDEQYF. For the CDR3, the DNA is TGTGCCAGCAGTTATAGGGGTGGGGACAGGGAGGACGAGCAGTACTTC.

The rearrangement joins TRBV2 to TRBJ1-4; D is uncertain. The CDR3 loop spans 15 amino acids. V was clipped by 3 bases and J by 3 bases, with 11 bases between them. CDR1 and CDR2 from the germline V gene are SNHLY and FYNNEI. The CDR3 spells CASSDMQASNEKLFF. The CDR3 DNA follows: TGTGCCAGCAGTGATATGCAGGCTTCTAATGAAAAACTGTTTTTT. The full variable domain, rest sourced from reference TRBV2 and TRBJ1-4, is EPEVTQTPSHQVTQMGQEVILRCVPISNHLYFYWYRQILGQKVEFLVSFYNNEISEKSEIFDDQFSVERPDGSNFTLKIRSTKLEDSAMYFCASSDMQASNEKLFFGSGTQLSVL.

The rearrangement uses TRBV28 and TRBJ2-7; 13 bases fit TRBD2. The CDR3 contains 15 residues. Trimming cost V 6 bases and J 5 bases; bases outside gene matches: 7. CDR1 and CDR2 (germline): MDHEN, SYDVKM. CDR3 protein: CASSSGLAGANEQYF. The DNA of the CDR3 is TGTGCCAGCAGCTCCGGACTAGCGGGGGCAAACGAGCAGTACTTC.

The rearrangement joins TRBV3-1 (or the pseudogene TRBV3-2) to TRBJ2-5; maybe TRBD1 (5 bases). The CDR3 runs 14 residues. V was shortened by 4 bases and J by 8 bases, with 17 bases between the two germline ends. Germline V lookup: CDR1 LGHDT, CDR2 YNNKEL (reference sequence). The chain's CDR3 is CASSPQAQPTTQYF. In DNA form, the CDR3 reads TGTGCCAGCAGCCCACAGGCCCAGCCCACAACCCAGTACTTC.

This clone was detected a few times. V gene TRBV15 combines with J gene TRBJ1-2; 9 nucleotides align to TRBD1. There are 15 residues in the CDR3. CDR1 LNHNV and CDR2 YYDKDF come from the germline V gene (reference sequence). After removal of 3 bases from V and 7 bases from J, the junction contained 9 bases not matched to a gene. CDR3 sequence: CATSSRSTGGSGYTF. The CDR3 nucleotides are TGTGCCACCAGCAGCCGCTCGACAGGGGGGAGTGGCTACACCTTC.

On this clone itself: The same CDR3 also results from other DNA sequences found in this sample. The chain links TRBV6-1 to TRBJ1-1; D is undetermined. CDR3 length: 13 residues. The V and J ends lost 1 base and 3 bases respectively, with 6 bases between them. CDR1 and CDR2 (germline): MNHNS, SASEGT. CDR3 protein: CASSEGRYTEAFF. The CDR3 nucleotides are TGTGCCAGCAGTGAAGGGAGGTACACTGAAGCTTTCTTT.

The chain recombines TRBV5-6 with TRBJ1-2; 7 bases agree with TRBD1. The V and J ends lost 7 bases and 7 bases, in that order; junction bases with no gene match: 13. This CDR3 has 14 amino acids. Germline assignment: CDR1 SGHDT and CDR2 YYEEEE. CDR3 loop: CASRGAQGSGGYTF. The CDR3 DNA is TGTGCCAGCCGAGGGGCACAGGGGTCGGGTGGCTACACCTTC.

The rearrangement joins TRBV27 to TRBJ2-1; TRBD2 might be the D (7 bases). Germline V gene lookup returns CDR1 MNHEY and CDR2 SMNVEV (reference sequence). The CDR3 is 17 amino acids. The V gene lost 6 bases and the J gene lost 4 bases, with 22 bases spanning the gap. CDR3 nucleotide sequence: TGTGCCAGCAGGATAGTGGCGGGGGCGCAGGGTTACAATGAGCAGTTCTTC. The encoded protein is CASRIVAGAQGYNEQFF.

V usage is TRBV6-5 and J usage is TRBJ1-1, with 7 nucleotides matching TRBD1. This CDR3 is 13 amino acids long. V shed 6 bases and J 1 base; nucleotides not matched to a gene: 2. From germline, CDR1 is MNHEY and CDR2 SVGAGI. CDR3 bases: TGTGCCAGCAGAGGGACAGCGAACACTGAAGCTTTCTTT. Translated, it gives CASRGTANTEAFF.

In this sample, this clone turned up once. The chain recombines TRBV28 with TRBJ1-5; possibly TRBD1 for D (5 bases). Trimming took 7 bases from V and 7 from J, leaving 17 bases between them. The germline V gene has CDR1 MDHEN and CDR2 SYDVKM. The CDR3 runs to 14 residues. CDR3 in DNA: TGTGCCAGCACAATTGTGGGGCTACAGCAGCCCCAGCATTTT. Translated, it gives CASTIVGLQQPQHF.

This chain links TRBV21-1 with TRBJ2-5; the table's D gene call, TRBD2, was not cross checked with the DNA. TRBV21-1 constitutes a pseudogene. CDR3 length: 13 amino acids. DNA of the CDR3: TGTGCCAGCAGCAAAGCCGGAGAAGAGACCCAGTACTTC. Protein product: CASSKAGEETQYF.

This rearrangement joins TRBV5-1 to TRBJ1-2, with 8 bases identical to TRBD1. The ends lost 2 bases at V and 4 bases at J; junction bases unmatched: 4. CDR3 length equals 14 residues. CDR1 SGHRS and CDR2 YFSETQ come from the germline V gene. The CDR3 nucleotides are TGCGCCAGCAGCTTTGGTGACAGGGGCTATGGCTACACCTTC. Encoded protein: CASSFGDRGYGYTF.

J is TRBJ1-5 and V is TRBV19, with unresolved D. The V gene's germline CDR1 is LNHDA and CDR2 SQIVND (reference sequence). V was clipped by 3 bases and J by 0 bases, with 15 bases between them. The CDR3 is 17 residues long. The CDR3 bases are TGTGCCAGTAGTATTCTGCAGTCCGGGTTTAGCAATCAGCCCCAGCATTTT. Amino acid sequence: CASSILQSGFSNQPQHF.

This rearrangement joins TRBV28 to TRBJ2-7; a weak D match, TRBD2 (5 bases). V dropped 5 bases and J dropped 2 bases, with 19 bases sitting between them. The V gene's germline CDR1 is MDHEN and CDR2 SYDVKM. The CDR3 spans 16 residues. CDR3 nucleotides: TGTGCCAGCAGTCCCGAGAAGGACTCGCGCACCTACGAGCAGTACTTC. Protein: CASSPEKDSRTYEQYF.